The TCR beta chain described here comes from a study of T-cell memory formation after mild COVID-19. Study background: TCR clusters largely stayed donor specific. Points from the study as a whole: Some clones that responded turned up in pre-infection memory, which suggests that cross-reactive memory joined in. Mainly CM and EM harbored the contracting CD4+ clones; mainly EMRA harbored the CD8+ ones. While clones contracting from day 15 to 85 were balanced between CD4 and CD8, later expanders leaned CD4+.

A remark on this clonotype: Antigen unknown.

Germline loops: CDR1 MGHRA, CDR2 YSYEKL. The V end lost 0 bases, the J end lost 8 bases, and 14 bases lay between the germline ends. CDR3 length: 15 amino acids. TCRdb used MiXCR to reprocess the 5' RACE reads, holding one entry per CDR3 protein. The table shows roughly 350,000 distinct CDR3 sequences, with roughly 13% occurring only once. This receptor was taken from a man aged 18 to 29 who had mild COVID-19 (a few samples of this study predate the infection). Cell type and time point are not known. V is TRBV4-1 and J is TRBJ1-5; D unclear. Sample: PBMCs or a T cell subset sorted from them (not recorded which). CDR3 nucleotide sequence: TGCGCCAGCAGCCAAGATGTCACCGCTTGGGAGCCCCAGCATTTT. It is translated as CASSQDVTAWEPQHF.